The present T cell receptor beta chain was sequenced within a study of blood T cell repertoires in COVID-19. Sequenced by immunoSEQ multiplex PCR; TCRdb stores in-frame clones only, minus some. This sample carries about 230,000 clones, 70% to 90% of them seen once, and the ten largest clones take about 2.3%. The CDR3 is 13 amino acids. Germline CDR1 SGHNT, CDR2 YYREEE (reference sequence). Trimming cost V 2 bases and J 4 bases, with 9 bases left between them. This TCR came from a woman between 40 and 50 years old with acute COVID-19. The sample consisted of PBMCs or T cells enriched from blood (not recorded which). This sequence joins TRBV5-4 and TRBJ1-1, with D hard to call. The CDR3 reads CASSLMEGTEAFF. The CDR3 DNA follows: TGTGCCAGCAGCTTAATGGAGGGCACTGAAGCTTTCTTT.